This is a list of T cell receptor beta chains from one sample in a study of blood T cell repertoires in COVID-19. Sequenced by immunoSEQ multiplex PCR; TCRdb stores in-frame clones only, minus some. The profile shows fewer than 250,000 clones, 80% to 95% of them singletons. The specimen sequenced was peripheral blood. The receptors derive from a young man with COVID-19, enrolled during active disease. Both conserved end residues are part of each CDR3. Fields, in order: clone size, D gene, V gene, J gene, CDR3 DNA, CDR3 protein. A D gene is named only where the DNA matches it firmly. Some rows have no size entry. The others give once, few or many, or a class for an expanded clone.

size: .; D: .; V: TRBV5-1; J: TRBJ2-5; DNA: TGCGCCAGCAGCTTGAAGGGGGGAGGGCAAGAGACCCAGTACTTC; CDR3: CASSLKGGGQETQYF
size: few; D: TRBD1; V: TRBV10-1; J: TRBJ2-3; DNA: TGCGCCAGCAGTGAGGGACAGGTTCGGGATACGCAGTATTTT; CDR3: CASSEGQVRDTQYF
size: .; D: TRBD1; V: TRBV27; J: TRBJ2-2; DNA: TGTGCCAGCAGTTTATCATCGACAGGGTGGTTCACCGGGGAGCTGTTTTTT; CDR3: CASSLSSTGWFTGELFF
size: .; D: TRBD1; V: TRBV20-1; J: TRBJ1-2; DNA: TGCAGTGCTAGTTCTCGGGACAGTGTTTATGGCTACACCTTC; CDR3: CSASSRDSVYGYTF
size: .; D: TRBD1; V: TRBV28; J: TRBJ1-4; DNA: TGTGCCAGCAGCCCTCTGGACAGGGGTTTTACTAATGAAAAACTGTTTTTT; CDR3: CASSPLDRGFTNEKLFF
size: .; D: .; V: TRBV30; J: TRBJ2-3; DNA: TGTGCCTGGAGACGACATTTCACAGATACGCAGTATTTT; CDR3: CAWRRHFTDTQYF
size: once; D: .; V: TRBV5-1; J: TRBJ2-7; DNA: TGCGCCAGCAGCTTGTTTAGTGAGATAGACGAGCAGTACTTC; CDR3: CASSLFSEIDEQYF
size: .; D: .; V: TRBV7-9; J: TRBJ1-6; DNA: TGTGCCAGCAGCCAACAGGGCTTTAGCTCCTATAATTCACCCCTCCACTTT; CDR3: CASSQQGFSSYNSPLHF
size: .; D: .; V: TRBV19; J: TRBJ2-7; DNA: TGTGCCAGTAGTATTACAGGGAGGGCCCCCTACGAGCAGTACTTC; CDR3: CASSITGRAPYEQYF
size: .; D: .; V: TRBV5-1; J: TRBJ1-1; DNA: TGCGCCAGCAGCTTGGAGGTTGTGGGGCACCCTATGAACACTGAAGCTTTCTTT; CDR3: CASSLEVVGHPMNTEAFF
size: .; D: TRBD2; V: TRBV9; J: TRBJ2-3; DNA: TGTGCCAGCAGCGAAAGTGGGGGGGGAACAGATACGCAGTATTTT; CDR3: CASSESGGGTDTQYF
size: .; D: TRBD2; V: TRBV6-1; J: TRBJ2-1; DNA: TGTGCCAGCAGTGAACCAGCGGGGCCCTTTAATGAGCAGTTCTTC; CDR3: CASSEPAGPFNEQFF
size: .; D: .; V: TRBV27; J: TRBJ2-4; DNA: TGTGCCAGCAGTTTCCACCCGGTGGCCAAAAACATTCAGTACTTC; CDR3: CASSFHPVAKNIQYF
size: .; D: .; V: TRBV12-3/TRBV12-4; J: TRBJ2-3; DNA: TGTGCCAGCAGGCTCAGAGATACGCAGTATTTT; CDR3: CASRLRDTQYF
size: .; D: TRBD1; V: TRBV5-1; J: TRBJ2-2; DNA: TGCGCCAGCACCGACAACAGGGGAGAGGACACCGGGGAGCTGTTTTTT; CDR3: CASTDNRGEDTGELFF
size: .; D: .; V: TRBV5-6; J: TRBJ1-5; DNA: TGTGCCAGCAGCTTCCGATTGGCAGGGGCCTATCAGCCCCAGCATTTT; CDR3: CASSFRLAGAYQPQHF
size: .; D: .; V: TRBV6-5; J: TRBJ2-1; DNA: TGTGCCAGCTACAAATACAATGAGCAGTTCTTC; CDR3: CASYKYNEQFF
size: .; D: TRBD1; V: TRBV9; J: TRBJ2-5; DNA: TGTGCCAGCAGCGGGCGCCGGGGACAGGGCGGTGGAGAAGAGACCCAGTACTTC; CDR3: CASSGRRGQGGGEETQYF
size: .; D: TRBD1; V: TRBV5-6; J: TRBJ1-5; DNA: TGTGCCAGCAGCCCAGGACAGGGTGGGAGAAATCAGCCCCAGCATTTT; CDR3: CASSPGQGGRNQPQHF
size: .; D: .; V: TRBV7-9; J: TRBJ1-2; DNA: TGTGCCAGCAGCTTATGGGGACAAGGGGACTATGGCTACACCTTC; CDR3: CASSLWGQGDYGYTF
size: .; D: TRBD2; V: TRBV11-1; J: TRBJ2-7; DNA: TGTGCCAGCAGCCCGCAGCGGGGAAGCTCCTACGAGCAGTACTTC; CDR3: CASSPQRGSSYEQYF
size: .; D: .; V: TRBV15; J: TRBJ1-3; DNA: TGTGCCACCAGCAGAGATCAGGCTGGAAACACCATATATTTT; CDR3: CATSRDQAGNTIYF
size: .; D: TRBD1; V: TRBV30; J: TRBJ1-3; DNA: TGTGCCTGGAGTTACAGATCCGCAGGGGGCGATGGAAACACCATATATTTT; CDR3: CAWSYRSAGGDGNTIYF
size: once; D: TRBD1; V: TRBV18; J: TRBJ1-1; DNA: TGTGCCAGCTCAGGACAGGGGACCAACACTGAAGCTTTCTTT; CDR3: CASSGQGTNTEAFF